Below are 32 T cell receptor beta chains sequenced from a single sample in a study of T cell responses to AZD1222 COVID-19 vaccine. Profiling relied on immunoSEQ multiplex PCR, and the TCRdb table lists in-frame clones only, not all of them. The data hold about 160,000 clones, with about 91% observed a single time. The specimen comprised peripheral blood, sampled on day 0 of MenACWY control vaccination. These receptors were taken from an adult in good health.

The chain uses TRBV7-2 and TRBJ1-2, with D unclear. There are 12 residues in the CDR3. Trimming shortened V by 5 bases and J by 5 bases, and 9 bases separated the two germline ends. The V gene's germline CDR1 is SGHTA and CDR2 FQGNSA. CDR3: CASSPGQYGYTF. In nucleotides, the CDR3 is TGTGCCAGCAGCCCAGGCCAGTATGGCTACACCTTC.

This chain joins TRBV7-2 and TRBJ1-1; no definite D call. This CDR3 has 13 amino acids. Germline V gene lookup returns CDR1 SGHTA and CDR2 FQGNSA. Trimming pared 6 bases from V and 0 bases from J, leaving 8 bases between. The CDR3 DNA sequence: TGTGCCAGCAGGGACTCCATGAACACTGAAGCTTTCTTT. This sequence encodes CASRDSMNTEAFF.

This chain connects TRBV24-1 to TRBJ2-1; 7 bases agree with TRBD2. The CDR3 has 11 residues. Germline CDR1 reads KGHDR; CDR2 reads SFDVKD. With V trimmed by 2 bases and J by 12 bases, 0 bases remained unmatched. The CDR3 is CATSDWGGQFF. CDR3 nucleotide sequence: TGTGCCACCAGTGATTGGGGGGGGCAGTTCTTC.

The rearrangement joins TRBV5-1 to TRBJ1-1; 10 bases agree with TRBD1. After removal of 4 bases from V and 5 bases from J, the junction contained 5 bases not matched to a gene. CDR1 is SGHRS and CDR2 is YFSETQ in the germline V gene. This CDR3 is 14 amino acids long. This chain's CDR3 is CASSTRTGGTEAFF. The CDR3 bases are TGCGCCAGCAGCACACGGACAGGGGGAACTGAAGCTTTCTTT. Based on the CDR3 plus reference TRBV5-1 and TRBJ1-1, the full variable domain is KAGVTQTPRYLIKTRGQQVTLSCSPISGHRSVSWYQQTPGQGLQFLFEYFSETQRNKGNFPGRFSGRQFSNSRSEMNVSTLELGDSALYLCASSTRTGGTEAFFGQGTRLTVV.

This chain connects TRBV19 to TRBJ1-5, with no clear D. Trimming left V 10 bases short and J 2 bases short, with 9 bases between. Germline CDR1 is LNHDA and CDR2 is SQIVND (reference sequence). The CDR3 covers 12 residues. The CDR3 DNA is TGTGCCACCTTCGAAGGCAATCAGCCCCAGCATTTT. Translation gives CATFEGNQPQHF.

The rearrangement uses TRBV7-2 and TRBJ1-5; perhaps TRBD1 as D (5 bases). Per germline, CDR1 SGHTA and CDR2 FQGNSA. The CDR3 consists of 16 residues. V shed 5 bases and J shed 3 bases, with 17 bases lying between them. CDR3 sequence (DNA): TGTGCCAGCAGCCCCCACGGGGGAAGTAACAATCAGCCCCAGCATTTT. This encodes CASSPHGGSNNQPQHF.

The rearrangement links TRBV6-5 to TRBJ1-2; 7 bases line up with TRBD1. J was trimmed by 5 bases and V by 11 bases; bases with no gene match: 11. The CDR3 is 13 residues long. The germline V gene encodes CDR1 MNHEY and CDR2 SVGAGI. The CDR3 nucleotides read TGTGCCTGCGTTCGCTCAGGGGGATATGGCTACACCTTC. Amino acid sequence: CACVRSGGYGYTF.

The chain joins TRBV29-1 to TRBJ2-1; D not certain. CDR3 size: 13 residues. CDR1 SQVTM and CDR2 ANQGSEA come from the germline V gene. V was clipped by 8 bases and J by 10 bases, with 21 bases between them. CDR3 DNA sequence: TGCAGCCCTGGGGATCCGGCGAGCAGGGAGCAGTTCTTC. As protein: CSPGDPASREQFF.

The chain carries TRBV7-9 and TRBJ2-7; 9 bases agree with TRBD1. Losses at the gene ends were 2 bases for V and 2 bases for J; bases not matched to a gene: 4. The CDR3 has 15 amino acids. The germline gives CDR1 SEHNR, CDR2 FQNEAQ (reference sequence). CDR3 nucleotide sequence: TGTGCCAGCAGCTTATCGGGACAGGGACCCTACGAGCAGTACTTC. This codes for CASSLSGQGPYEQYF.

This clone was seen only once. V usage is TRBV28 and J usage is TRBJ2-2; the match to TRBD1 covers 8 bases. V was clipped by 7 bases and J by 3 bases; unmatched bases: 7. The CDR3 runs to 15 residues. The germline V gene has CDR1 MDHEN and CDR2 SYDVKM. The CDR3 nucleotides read TGTGCCAGCAAAAAAGGGACAGGATACACCGGGGAGCTGTTTTTT. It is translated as CASKKGTGYTGELFF.

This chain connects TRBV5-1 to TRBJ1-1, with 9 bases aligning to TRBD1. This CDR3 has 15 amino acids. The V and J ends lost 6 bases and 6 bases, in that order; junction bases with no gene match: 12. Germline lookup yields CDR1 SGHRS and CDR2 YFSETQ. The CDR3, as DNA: TGCGCCAGCACCGGGACAGGGATGGGTTTCGCTGAAGCTTTCTTT. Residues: CASTGTGMGFAEAFF.

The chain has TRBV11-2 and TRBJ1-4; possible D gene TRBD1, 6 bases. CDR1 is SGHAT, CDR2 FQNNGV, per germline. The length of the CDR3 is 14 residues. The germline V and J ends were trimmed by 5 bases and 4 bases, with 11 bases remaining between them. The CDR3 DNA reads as TGTGCCAGCAGCACGACAGGTTTTAATGAAAAACTGTTTTTT. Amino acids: CASSTTGFNEKLFF. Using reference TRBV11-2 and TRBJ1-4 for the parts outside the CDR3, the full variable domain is EAGVAQSPRYKIIEKRQSVAFWCNPISGHATLYWYQQILGQGPKLLIQFQNNGVVDDSQLPKDRFSAERLKGVDSTLKIQPAKLEDSAVYLCASSTTGFNEKLFFGSGTQLSVL.

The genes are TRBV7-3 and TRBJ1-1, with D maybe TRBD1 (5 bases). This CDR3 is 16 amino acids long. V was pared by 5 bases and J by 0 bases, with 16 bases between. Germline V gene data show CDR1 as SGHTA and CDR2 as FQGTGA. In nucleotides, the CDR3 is TGTGCCAGCAGCCCGACCACGACAGTCATGAACACTGAAGCTTTCTTT. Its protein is CASSPTTTVMNTEAFF.

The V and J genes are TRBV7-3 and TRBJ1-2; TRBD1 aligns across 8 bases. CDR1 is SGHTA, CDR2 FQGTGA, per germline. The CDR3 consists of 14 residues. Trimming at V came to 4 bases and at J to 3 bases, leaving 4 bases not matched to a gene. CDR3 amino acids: CASSSKGQDYGYTF. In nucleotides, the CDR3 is TGTGCCAGCAGCTCTAAGGGACAGGACTATGGCTACACCTTC.

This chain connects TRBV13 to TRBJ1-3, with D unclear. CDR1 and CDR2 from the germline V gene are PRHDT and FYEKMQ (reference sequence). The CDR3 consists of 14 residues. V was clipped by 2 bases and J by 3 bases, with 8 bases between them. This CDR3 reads CASSLRVGGNTIYF. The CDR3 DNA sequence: TGTGCCAGCAGCTTAAGAGTTGGTGGAAACACCATATATTTT.

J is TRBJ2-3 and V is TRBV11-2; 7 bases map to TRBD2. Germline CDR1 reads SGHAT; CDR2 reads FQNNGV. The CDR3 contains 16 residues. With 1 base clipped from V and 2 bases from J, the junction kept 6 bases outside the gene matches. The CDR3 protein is CASSLGLASFTDTQYF. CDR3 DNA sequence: TGTGCCAGCAGCTTAGGACTAGCATCGTTCACAGATACGCAGTATTTT. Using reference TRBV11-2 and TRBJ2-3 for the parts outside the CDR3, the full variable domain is EAGVAQSPRYKIIEKRQSVAFWCNPISGHATLYWYQQILGQGPKLLIQFQNNGVVDDSQLPKDRFSAERLKGVDSTLKIQPAKLEDSAVYLCASSLGLASFTDTQYFGPGTRLTVL.

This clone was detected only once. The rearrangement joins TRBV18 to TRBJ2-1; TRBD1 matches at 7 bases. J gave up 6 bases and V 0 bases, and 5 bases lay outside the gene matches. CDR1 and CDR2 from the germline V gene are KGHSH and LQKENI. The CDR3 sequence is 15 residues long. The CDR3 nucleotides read TGTGCCAGCTCACCACCGACAGGGATTCGCAATGAGCAGTTCTTC. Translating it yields CASSPPTGIRNEQFF.

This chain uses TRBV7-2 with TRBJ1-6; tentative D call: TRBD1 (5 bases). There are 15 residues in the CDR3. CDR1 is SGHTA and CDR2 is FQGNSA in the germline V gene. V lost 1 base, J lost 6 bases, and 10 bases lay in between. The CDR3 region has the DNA TGTGCCAGCAGCTTAGAGGGCAGGGCTAATTCACCCCTCCACTTT. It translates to CASSLEGRANSPLHF.

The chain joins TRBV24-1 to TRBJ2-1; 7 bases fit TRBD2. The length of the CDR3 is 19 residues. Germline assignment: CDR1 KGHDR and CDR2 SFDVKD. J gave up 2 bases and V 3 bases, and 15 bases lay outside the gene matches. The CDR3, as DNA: TGTGCCACCAGTGATCCCCGAGGGGCGGGAGTTATCCCCTACAATGAGCAGTTCTTC. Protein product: CATSDPRGAGVIPYNEQFF.

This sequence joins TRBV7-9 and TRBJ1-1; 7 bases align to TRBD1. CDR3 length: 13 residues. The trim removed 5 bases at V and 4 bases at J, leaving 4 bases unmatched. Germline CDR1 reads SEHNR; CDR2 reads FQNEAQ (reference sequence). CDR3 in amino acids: CASSQTGSTEAFF. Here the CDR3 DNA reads TGTGCCAGCAGCCAGACAGGGAGCACTGAAGCTTTCTTT.

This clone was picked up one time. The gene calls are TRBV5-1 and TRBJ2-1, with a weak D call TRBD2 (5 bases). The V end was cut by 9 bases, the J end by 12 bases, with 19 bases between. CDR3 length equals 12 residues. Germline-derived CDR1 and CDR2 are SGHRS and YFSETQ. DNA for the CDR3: TGCGCCATCCAGATCCTAGAGGGCTGGCAGTTCTTC. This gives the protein CAIQILEGWQFF.

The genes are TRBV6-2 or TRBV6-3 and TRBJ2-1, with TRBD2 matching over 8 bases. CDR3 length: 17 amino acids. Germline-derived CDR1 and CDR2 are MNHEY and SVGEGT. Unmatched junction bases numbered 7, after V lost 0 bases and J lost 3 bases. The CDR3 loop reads CASSYSPSGGLYNEQFF. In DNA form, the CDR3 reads TGTGCCAGCAGTTACTCGCCCAGCGGGGGTCTCTACAATGAGCAGTTCTTC.

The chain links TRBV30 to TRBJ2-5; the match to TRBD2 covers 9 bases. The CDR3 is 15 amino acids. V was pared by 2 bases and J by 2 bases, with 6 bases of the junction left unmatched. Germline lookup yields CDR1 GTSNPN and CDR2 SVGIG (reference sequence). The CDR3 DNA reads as TGTGCCTGGAGTAGGCTAGCGGGACCTCAAGAGACCCAGTACTTC. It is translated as CAWSRLAGPQETQYF.

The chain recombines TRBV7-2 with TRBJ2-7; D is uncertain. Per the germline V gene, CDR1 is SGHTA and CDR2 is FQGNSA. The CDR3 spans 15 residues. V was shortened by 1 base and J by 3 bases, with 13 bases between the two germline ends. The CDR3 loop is CASSLDMRTIYEQYF. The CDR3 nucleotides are TGTGCCAGCAGCTTAGATATGAGGACCATCTACGAGCAGTACTTC.

CDR3 coding DNA: TGTGCCAGCAGCCCGCTGGCGGCGGGAGGGGGCACAGATACGCAGTATTTT. Amino acids: CASSPLAAGGGTDTQYF. The rearrangement joins TRBV7-6 to TRBJ2-3, with 9 positions matching TRBD2. The CDR3 spans 17 residues. Germline V lookup: CDR1 SGHVS, CDR2 FNYEAQ. V trimming: 5 bases; J trimming: 1 base; junction bases outside the gene matches: 10.

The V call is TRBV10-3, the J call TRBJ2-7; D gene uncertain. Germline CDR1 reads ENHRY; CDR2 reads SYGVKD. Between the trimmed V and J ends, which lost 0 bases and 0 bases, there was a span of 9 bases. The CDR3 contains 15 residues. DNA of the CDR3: TGTGCCATCAGTGAGTCTCTACAGAGCTCCTACGAGCAGTACTTC. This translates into CAISESLQSSYEQYF.

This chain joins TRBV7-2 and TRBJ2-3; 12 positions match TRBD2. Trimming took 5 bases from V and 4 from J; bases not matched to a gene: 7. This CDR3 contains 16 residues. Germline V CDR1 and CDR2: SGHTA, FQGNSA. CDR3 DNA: TGTGCCAGCAGCACTAGACTAGCGGGAGCGGCAGATACGCAGTATTTT. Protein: CASSTRLAGAADTQYF.

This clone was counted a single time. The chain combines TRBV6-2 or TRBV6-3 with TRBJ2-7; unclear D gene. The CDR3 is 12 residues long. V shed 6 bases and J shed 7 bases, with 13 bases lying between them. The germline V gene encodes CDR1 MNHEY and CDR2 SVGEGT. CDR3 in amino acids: CASSLDPREQYF. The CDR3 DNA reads TGTGCCAGCAGCCTCGACCCTCGAGAGCAGTACTTC.

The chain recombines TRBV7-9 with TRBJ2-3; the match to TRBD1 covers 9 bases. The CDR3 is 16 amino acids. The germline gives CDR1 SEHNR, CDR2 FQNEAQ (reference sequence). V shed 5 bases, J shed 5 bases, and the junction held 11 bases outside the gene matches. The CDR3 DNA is TGTGCCAGCAGCCTTATCCCGGGACAGGGTGGAGATACGCAGTATTTT. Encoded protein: CASSLIPGQGGDTQYF.

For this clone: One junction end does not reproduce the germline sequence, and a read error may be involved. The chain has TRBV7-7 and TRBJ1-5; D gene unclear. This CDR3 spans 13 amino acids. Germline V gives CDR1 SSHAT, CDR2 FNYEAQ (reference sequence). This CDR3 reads CASSLDRNQPQHF. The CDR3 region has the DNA TGTGCTAGCAGCCTGGACCGAAATCAGCCCCAGCATTTT.

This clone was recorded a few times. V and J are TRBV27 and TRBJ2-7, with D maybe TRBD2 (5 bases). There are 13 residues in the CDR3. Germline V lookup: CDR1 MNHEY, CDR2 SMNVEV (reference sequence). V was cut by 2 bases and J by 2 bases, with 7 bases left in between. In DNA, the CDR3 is TGTGCCAGCAGTTTAAACGGGGCCTACGAGCAGTACTTC. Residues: CASSLNGAYEQYF.

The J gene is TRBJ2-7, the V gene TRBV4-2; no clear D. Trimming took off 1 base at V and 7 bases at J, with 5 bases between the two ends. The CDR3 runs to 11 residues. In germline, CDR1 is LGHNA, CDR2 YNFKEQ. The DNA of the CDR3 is TGTGCCAGCAGCCAAGGTCGGGAGCAGTACTTC. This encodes CASSQGREQYF.